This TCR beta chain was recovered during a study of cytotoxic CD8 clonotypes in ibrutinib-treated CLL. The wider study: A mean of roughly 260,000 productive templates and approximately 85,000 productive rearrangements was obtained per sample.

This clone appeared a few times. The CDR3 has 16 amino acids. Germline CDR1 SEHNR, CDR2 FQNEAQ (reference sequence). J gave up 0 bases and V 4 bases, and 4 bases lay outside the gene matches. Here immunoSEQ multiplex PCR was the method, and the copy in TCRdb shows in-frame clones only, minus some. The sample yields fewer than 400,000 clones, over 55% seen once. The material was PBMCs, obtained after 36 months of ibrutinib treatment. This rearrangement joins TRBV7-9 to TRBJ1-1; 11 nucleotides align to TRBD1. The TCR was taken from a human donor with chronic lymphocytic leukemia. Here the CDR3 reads CASSYGTGGMNTEAFF. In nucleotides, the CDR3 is TGTGCCAGCAGCTACGGGACAGGGGGAATGAACACTGAAGCTTTCTTT.